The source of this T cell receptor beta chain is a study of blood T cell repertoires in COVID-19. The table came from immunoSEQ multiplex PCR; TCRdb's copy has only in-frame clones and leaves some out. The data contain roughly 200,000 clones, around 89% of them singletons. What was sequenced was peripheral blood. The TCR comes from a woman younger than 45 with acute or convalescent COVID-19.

This CDR3 reads CASLGDRSSYEQYF. The CDR3 DNA follows: TGCGCCAGCCTGGGGGACAGGTCCTCCTACGAGCAGTACTTC. The V call is TRBV10-2, the J call TRBJ2-7; 8 nucleotides agree with TRBD1. The CDR3 contains 14 residues. V lost 8 bases to trimming and J lost 0 bases; unmatched junction nucleotides: 6. CDR1 and CDR2 from the germline V gene are WSHSY and SAAADI.